One and the same sample provided the 11 T cell receptor beta chains below, sequenced in a study of immune evolution from preneoplasia to lung adenocarcinoma. Data came from immunoSEQ multiplex PCR; TCRdb stores just in-frame clones and leaves some out. In the table there are thousands of clones, roughly 82% of which are singletons. The sequenced sample consisted of FFPE minimally invasive lung adenocarcinoma tissue. Receptor source: a person aged 70 to 85 with lung adenocarcinoma.

The rearrangement uses TRBV2 and TRBJ2-7; 7 bases map to TRBD1. The V gene end was trimmed by 2 bases and the J gene end by 2 bases; junction bases not matched to a gene: 6. CDR1 is SNHLY, CDR2 FYNNEI, per germline. The CDR3 is made up of 15 amino acids. CDR3 amino acids: CASSERTGLTYEQYF. Written as DNA, the CDR3 is TGTGCCAGCAGTGAACGGACAGGCCTTACCTACGAGCAGTACTTC.

This sequence joins TRBV10-1 and TRBJ2-1, with D possibly matching TRBD2 (5 bases). The length of the CDR3 is 15 residues. V lost 3 bases and J lost 1, with 10 bases in between. Germline V gene sequence: CDR1 WNHNN, CDR2 SYGVQD (reference sequence). The CDR3 loop is CASSESGKSYNEQFF. For the CDR3, the DNA is TGCGCCAGCAGTGAAAGCGGCAAGTCCTACAATGAGCAGTTCTTC.

V is TRBV25-1 and J is TRBJ2-5; 9 nucleotides line up with TRBD2. The germline gives CDR1 MGHDK, CDR2 SYGVNS. V lost 6 bases and J lost 4; bases outside the gene matches: 6. CDR3 length: 14 residues. CDR3 residues: CASRASGEGETQYF. The CDR3 region has the DNA TGTGCCAGCAGGGCTAGCGGGGAGGGAGAGACCCAGTACTTC.

V is TRBV19 and J is TRBJ2-1; unclear D gene. V lost 3 bases and J lost 5, with 14 bases in between. This CDR3 region has 15 residues. Germline V gene lookup returns CDR1 LNHDA and CDR2 SQIVND (reference sequence). The CDR3 protein is CASSIANGPNNEQFF. As DNA, the CDR3 is TGTGCCAGTAGTATTGCGAACGGGCCTAACAATGAGCAGTTCTTC.

The chain couples TRBV30 to TRBJ1-1; maybe TRBD1 (5 bases). Germline V gives CDR1 GTSNPN, CDR2 SVGIG (reference sequence). With 3 bases removed from V and 9 bases from J, the gap between germline ends came to 14 bases. The CDR3 is made up of 12 amino acids. The CDR3 nucleotides read TGTGCCTGGAGCCGGGGTGACAGACAAGCTTTCTTT. The encoded protein is CAWSRGDRQAFF.

V usage is TRBV11-1 and J usage is TRBJ2-5; possibly TRBD1 for D (6 bases). V was shortened by 7 bases and J by 5 bases, with 17 bases between the two germline ends. The CDR3 is 14 amino acids. Germline V gene lookup returns CDR1 SGHAT and CDR2 FQDESV (reference sequence). The CDR3 loop reads CASTPLQGGETQYF. CDR3 sequence (DNA): TGTGCCAGCACCCCTCTACAGGGCGGGGAGACCCAGTACTTC.

The chain uses TRBV28 and TRBJ1-2; possibly TRBD1 for D (6 bases). Germline V gene lookup returns CDR1 MDHEN and CDR2 SYDVKM. V lost 3 bases to trimming and J lost 5 bases, with 16 bases between them. The CDR3 is 15 residues long. The CDR3 region has the DNA TGTGCCAGCAGTTTCTACCAGGGGCTAGGTTATGGCTACACCTTC. Protein product: CASSFYQGLGYGYTF.

This clone appeared a few times. This chain uses TRBV4-1 with TRBJ1-1; D is perhaps TRBD1 (5 bases). Trimming took off 2 bases at V and 6 bases at J, with 19 bases between the two ends. Germline V lookup: CDR1 MGHRA, CDR2 YSYEKL. The CDR3 length is 16 residues. CDR3 nucleotide sequence: TGCGCCAGCAGCCAAAACTCCCGGGGGGGTCTCGCTGAAGCTTTCTTT. Translating it yields CASSQNSRGGLAEAFF.

CDR3 residues: CASSAQGAGELFF. The CDR3 DNA reads as TGTGCCAGCAGCGCCCAGGGGGCCGGGGAGCTGTTTTTT. The V and J genes are TRBV11-3 and TRBJ2-2, with 7 positions matching TRBD1. The CDR3 sequence is 13 residues long. Germline CDR1 and CDR2: SGHNT and YENEEA. V gave up 5 bases and J gave up 6 bases; unmatched junction bases: 3.

The chain couples TRBV5-1 to TRBJ1-1; D remains ambiguous. This CDR3 is 13 amino acids long. The V end was cut by 2 bases, the J end by 2 bases, with 7 bases between. CDR1 SGHRS and CDR2 YFSETQ come from the germline V gene. The CDR3 sequence: CASSFSGNTEAFF. CDR3 sequence (DNA): TGCGCCAGCAGCTTTTCGGGTAACACTGAAGCTTTCTTT.

In its sample, this clone was seen once. CDR3 bases: TGTGCCAGCAGTGAGGGAGGGACTGGGAATCAGCCCCAGCATTTT. Translation: CASSEGGTGNQPQHF. The chain couples TRBV2 to TRBJ1-5, with a weak D call TRBD1 (5 bases). The CDR3 covers 15 residues. Trimming shortened V by 3 bases and J by 4 bases, and 13 bases separated the two germline ends. Germline assignment: CDR1 SNHLY and CDR2 FYNNEI. Full variable domain (outside the CDR3, taken from reference TRBV2 and TRBJ1-5): EPEVTQTPSHQVTQMGQEVILRCVPISNHLYFYWYRQILGQKVEFLVSFYNNEISEKSEIFDDQFSVERPDGSNFTLKIRSTKLEDSAMYFCASSEGGTGNQPQHFGDGTRLSIL.